Below are 8 T cell receptor beta chains sequenced from a single sample in a study of blood T cell repertoires in COVID-19. The assay was immunoSEQ multiplex PCR, and TCRdb's table has in-frame clones only and misses some. The table shows approximately 150,000 clones, with almost 85% occurring only once. Sequenced: peripheral blood. Every receptor here comes from a man aged 60-69 years with acute or convalescent COVID-19.

The chain carries TRBV5-1 and TRBJ2-1; 9 nucleotides match TRBD2. The length of the CDR3 is 15 residues. The germline CDR1 and CDR2 sequences are SGHRS and YFSETQ. The J segment lost 5 bases and the V segment lost 3 bases, leaving 6 bases of the junction unmatched. The CDR3 DNA reads TGCGCCAGCAGCTCGTTGGGACTAGCAAACAATGAGCAGTTCTTC. This translates into CASSSLGLANNEQFF.

This clone has just a few counts. The chain carries TRBV14 and TRBJ1-1; maybe TRBD1 (6 bases). CDR1 is SGHDN and CDR2 is FVKESK in the germline V gene. This CDR3 has 13 amino acids. Trimming took 8 bases from V and 8 from J, leaving 18 bases between them. DNA for the CDR3: TGTGCCAGCGGACTAGTGGGGGGGCTGGAAGCTTTCTTT. This translates into CASGLVGGLEAFF.

With respect to this clone: This may stem from a read error, because a much larger clone lies one nucleotide away. The chain employs TRBV5-4 and TRBJ2-7; no definite D call. Germline V gene lookup returns CDR1 SGHNT and CDR2 YYREEE (reference sequence). The CDR3 runs to 11 residues. Trimming took 3 bases from V and 2 from J, leaving 3 bases between them. As DNA, the CDR3 is TGTGCCAGCAGCTCCACCTACGAGCAGTACTTC. Residues: CASSSTYEQYF.

The V and J genes are TRBV6-5 and TRBJ1-1; 7 positions match TRBD1. From germline, CDR1 is MNHEY and CDR2 SVGAGI. CDR3 length: 14 amino acids. Trimming removed 2 bases from V and 5 bases from J; junction bases left unmatched: 5. CDR3 DNA sequence: TGTGCCAGCAGTTACGCTCAGGGGGGAACTGAAGCTTTCTTT. Its protein product is CASSYAQGGTEAFF.

The rearrangement joins TRBV14 to TRBJ2-7; 7 bases fit TRBD1. The CDR3 has 16 amino acids. J was trimmed by 4 bases and V by 0 bases; bases with no gene match: 9. Germline V gives CDR1 SGHDN, CDR2 FVKESK. The CDR3 bases are TGTGCCAGCAGCCAAGACCAAACAGGGGATCGTTACGAGCAGTACTTC. Translating it yields CASSQDQTGDRYEQYF. Full variable domain (outside the CDR3, taken from reference TRBV14 and TRBJ2-7): EAGVTQFPSHSVIEKGQTVTLRCDPISGHDNLYWYRRVMGKEIKFLLHFVKESKQDESGMPNNRFLAERTGGTYSTLKVQPAELEDSGVYFCASSQDQTGDRYEQYFGPGTRLTVT.

The gene calls are TRBV6-5 and TRBJ1-2, with TRBD1 matching 7 bases. J lost 2 bases, V lost 6 bases, and 9 bases had no gene match. Per germline, CDR1 MNHEY and CDR2 SVGAGI. The CDR3 length is 15 residues. The CDR3 reads CASRPSGQNNYGYTF. CDR3 nucleotides: TGTGCCAGCAGGCCTTCGGGACAGAACAACTATGGCTACACCTTC.

The chain carries TRBV3-1 (or the pseudogene TRBV3-2) and TRBJ2-5, with TRBD2 identical over 9 bases. The CDR3 has 14 residues. The V and J ends lost 2 bases and 4 bases, in that order; junction bases with no gene match: 2. Germline loops: CDR1 LGHDT, CDR2 YNNKEL (reference sequence). CDR3 loop: CASSQYSGRETQYF. The DNA of the CDR3 is TGTGCCAGCAGCCAATATAGCGGGAGAGAGACCCAGTACTTC.

This chain uses TRBV5-1 with TRBJ2-7; D perhaps matches TRBD2 (6 bases). The CDR3 spans 14 residues. V was pared by 1 base and J by 11 bases, with 19 bases between. CDR1 is SGHRS and CDR2 is YFSETQ in the germline V gene. The CDR3 reads CASSLIGQGGSEYF. The CDR3 DNA reads TGCGCCAGCAGCTTGATTGGGCAGGGAGGTTCGGAGTACTTC. The variable domain in full, completed from reference TRBV5-1 and TRBJ2-7, reads KAGVTQTPRYLIKTRGQQVTLSCSPISGHRSVSWYQQTPGQGLQFLFEYFSETQRNKGNFPGRFSGRQFSNSRSEMNVSTLELGDSALYLCASSLIGQGGSEYFGPGTRLTVT.